This T cell receptor (beta chain) is drawn from a study of shared clonotypes between healthy human individuals. This CDR3 contains 10 residues. Between the trimmed V and J ends, which lost 3 bases and 4 bases, there was a span of 2 bases. CDR1 is SGDLS, CDR2 YYNGEE, per germline. With regard to this clone: Its target is not known. The identical CDR3 is also encoded by other nucleotide sequences in the sample.

Terminally differentiated effector memory CD45RA+ cells were left out of the naive CD8 fraction, which was CD45RO-negative and positively selected for CCR7. Sequenced by immunoSEQ multiplex PCR; TCRdb stores in-frame clones only, minus some. The sample shows about 750,000 clones, 85% to 95% of them seen only once. Study outcomes and limitations: Sorted-subset sequencing was shown by rarefaction to be incomplete despite large depth.

This receptor was identified in a man between 25 and 39 years old in good health. The J gene is TRBJ2-7, the V gene TRBV9; no reliable D call. Source material: naive CD8+ T cells sorted from blood. CDR3 nucleotide sequence: TGTGCCAGCAGCGGTTACGAGCAGTACTTC. It specifies CASSGYEQYF. Variable domain in full (rest from reference TRBV9 and TRBJ2-7): DSGVTQTPKHLITATGQRVTLRCSPRSGDLSVYWYQQSLDQGLQFLIQYYNGEERAKGNILERFSAQQFPDLHSELNLSSLELGDSALYFCASSGYEQYFGPGTRLTVT.